A selection of T cell receptor beta chains follows, all from one sample in a study of blood T cell repertoires in COVID-19. Sequenced by immunoSEQ multiplex PCR; TCRdb stores in-frame clones only, minus some. Among some 220,000 clones listed, 84% were seen once. Sequencing was carried out using peripheral blood. These receptor sequences come from a woman aged 60-75 years who had recovered from COVID-19. The CDR3 runs from the conserved cysteine through the conserved F or W. A D gene is named only where the DNA matches it firmly. Expanded clones get a size class; other rows say once, few or many, or leave the size out.

d_gene,j_gene,abundance,v_gene,CDR3aa,CDR3nt
TRBD2,TRBJ2-4,.,TRBV7-8,CASRPRLISGGPLAKNIQYF,TGTGCCAGCAGACCTAGACTAATTAGCGGGGGCCCCTTAGCCAAAAACATTCAGTACTTC
.,TRBJ1-2,few,TRBV7-8,CASSSEGGDGRTF,TGTGCCAGCAGCTCAGAAGGAGGGGATGGACGCACCTTC
.,TRBJ2-7,.,TRBV21-1,CASSAGRTERSSRGSYEQYF,TGTGCCAGCAGCGCAGGACGCACCGAAAGGAGTTCCAGGGGCTCCTACGAGCAGTACTTC
.,TRBJ2-1,.,TRBV5-6,CASSPRGLPGEQFF,TGTGCCAGCAGCCCACGGGGACTCCCGGGGGAGCAGTTCTTC
.,TRBJ1-1,.,TRBV30,CAWRQQINTEAFF,TGTGCCTGGAGGCAACAGATAAACACTGAAGCTTTCTTT
TRBD2,TRBJ2-3,.,TRBV10-3,CAISEPGLATDTQYF,TGTGCCATCAGTGAGCCGGGACTAGCGACAGATACGCAGTATTTT
.,TRBJ1-5,.,TRBV3-1/TRBV3-2,CASSQDEGGVVFGDQPQHF,TGTGCCAGCAGCCAAGATGAGGGAGGAGTGGTGTTCGGGGATCAGCCCCAGCATTTT
TRBD2,TRBJ2-1,.,TRBV6-4,CASSDSSRGGLYNEQFF,TGTGCCAGCAGTGACTCTTCTCGGGGGGGTTTATACAATGAGCAGTTCTTC
TRBD1,TRBJ1-4,.,TRBV18,CATGQGTNEKLFF,TGTGCCACAGGACAGGGGACTAATGAAAAACTGTTTTTT
.,TRBJ2-1,.,TRBV7-9,CASSFRGGPGGEQFF,TGTGCCAGCAGCTTCCGCGGGGGCCCCGGTGGTGAGCAGTTCTTC
.,TRBJ2-3,once,TRBV10-3,CATQGTDTQYF,TGTGCCACACAGGGAACAGATACGCAGTATTTT
TRBD2,TRBJ2-5,.,TRBV4-2,CASSQSLGAGGYQETQYF,TGTGCCAGCAGCCAATCCCTGGGGGCGGGGGGGTACCAAGAGACCCAGTACTTC
.,TRBJ2-5,.,TRBV11-2,CASSLDRETQYF,TGTGCCAGCAGCTTAGATAGAGAGACCCAGTACTTC
TRBD2,TRBJ2-7,.,TRBV5-4,CASSLAGASSYEQYF,TGTGCCAGCAGTCTAGCGGGGGCCAGCTCCTACGAGCAGTACTTC
TRBD1,TRBJ1-5,.,TRBV9,CASSEGDRVGQPQHF,TGTGCCAGCAGCGAGGGGGACAGGGTTGGTCAGCCCCAGCATTTT
TRBD1,TRBJ1-2,once,TRBV10-3,CAISERGGLYGYTF,TGTGCCATCAGTGAGAGAGGGGGCCTCTATGGCTACACCTTC
.,TRBJ1-1,few,TRBV29-1,CSVRGQRGIDTEAFF,TGCAGCGTCCGCGGCCAACGGGGAATCGACACTGAAGCTTTCTTT
.,TRBJ1-2,once,TRBV9,CASSVTGLDGYTF,TGTGCCAGCAGCGTAACAGGGTTGGATGGCTACACCTTC
TRBD1,TRBJ1-2,.,TRBV29-1,CSVHNRGQGYGYTF,TGCAGCGTGCACAACAGGGGGCAAGGGTATGGCTACACCTTC
.,TRBJ1-1,.,TRBV6-5,CASSYSSRPSREAFF,TGTGCCAGCAGTTACTCATCCAGGCCGTCAAGGGAAGCTTTCTTT
TRBD2,TRBJ2-5,.,TRBV4-1,CASSQEGPRGGALETQYF,TGCGCCAGCAGCCAAGAAGGGCCGCGCGGGGGGGCCTTGGAGACCCAGTACTTC
.,TRBJ1-4,.,TRBV4-3,CASSQEPLQGTNEKLFF,TGCGCCAGCAGCCAAGAGCCCCTCCAGGGAACTAATGAAAAACTGTTTTTT
.,TRBJ1-2,.,TRBV9,CASSSSGRGHNYGYTF,TGTGCCAGCAGCTCGTCCGGCAGGGGCCATAACTATGGCTACACCTTC
TRBD1,TRBJ1-4,.,TRBV5-4,CASSDRQGTNEKLFF,TGTGCCAGCAGCGATAGACAGGGGACTAATGAAAAACTGTTTTTT
TRBD2,TRBJ2-7,.,TRBV2,CASRGTSEAHHSYEQYF,TGTGCCAGCCGCGGGACTAGCGAGGCGCATCACTCCTACGAGCAGTACTTC
.,TRBJ1-5,.,TRBV9,CASSVSEGAPWPQHF,TGTGCCAGCAGCGTCTCAGAAGGGGCGCCCTGGCCCCAGCATTTT
.,TRBJ2-5,.,TRBV19,CASSPGLQETQYF,TGTGCCAGTAGTCCCGGACTCCAAGAGACCCAGTACTTC
TRBD1,TRBJ1-2,.,TRBV5-4,CASSSQGARVYGYTF,TGTGCCAGCAGCTCACAGGGGGCGCGGGTCTATGGCTACACCTTC
.,TRBJ1-4,.,TRBV18,CASSLPAFEKLFF,TGTGCCAGCTCCCTTCCAGCGTTTGAAAAACTGTTTTTT
.,TRBJ2-7,.,TRBV7-2,CASSLQYEQYF,TGTGCCAGCAGCTTACAGTACGAGCAGTACTTC
.,TRBJ1-1,few,TRBV10-3,CAISESVLDRPNTEAFF,TGTGCCATCAGTGAGTCGGTTTTAGACAGGCCGAACACTGAAGCTTTCTTT
.,TRBJ1-1,.,TRBV16,CASSQLRENTEAFF,TGTGCCAGCAGCCAATTACGCGAGAACACTGAAGCTTTCTTT
TRBD1,TRBJ1-3,.,TRBV5-4,CASSRDRDSGNTIYF,TGTGCCAGCAGCCGGGACAGAGACTCTGGAAACACCATATATTTT
.,TRBJ2-7,.,TRBV28,CASSLGGSRGLYEQYF,TGTGCCAGCAGTTTGGGGGGATCGAGGGGACTCTACGAGCAGTACTTC
.,TRBJ2-1,once,TRBV19,CASSIEQDEQFF,TGTGCCAGTAGTATAGAGCAGGATGAGCAGTTCTTC
TRBD2,TRBJ2-2,.,TRBV6-2/TRBV6-3,CASSYTGGPRELFF,TGTGCCAGCAGTTACACGGGGGGGCCCCGGGAGCTGTTTTTT
.,TRBJ1-5,few,TRBV29-1,CSAQGDWRQPQHF,TGCAGCGCACAGGGAGATTGGAGACAGCCCCAGCATTTT
.,TRBJ1-2,.,TRBV7-2,CASSLGRAYGYTF,TGTGCCAGCAGCTTAGGCAGGGCCTATGGCTACACCTTC
.,TRBJ1-5,.,TRBV28,CASSNLRDNQPQHF,TGTGCCAGCAGCAACCTCAGGGATAATCAGCCCCAGCATTTT
.,TRBJ1-5,.,TRBV19,CASSIGPIRDF,TGTGCCAGTAGTATAGGACCGATCCGGGATTTT
TRBD1,TRBJ1-2,.,TRBV9,CASSEKDRGFVYGYTF,TGTGCCAGCAGCGAGAAGGACAGGGGATTTGTCTATGGCTACACCTTC
TRBD2,TRBJ2-7,.,TRBV28,CASRPPGLAREQYF,TGTGCCAGCAGGCCCCCGGGACTAGCTCGAGAGCAGTACTTC
.,TRBJ1-5,.,TRBV12-3/TRBV12-4,CASSLDIRSQHF,TGTGCCAGCAGTTTAGACATCCGATCACAGCATTTT
.,TRBJ2-7,.,TRBV14,CASSQGGWGLSYEQYF,TGTGCCAGCAGCCAGGGAGGCTGGGGCCTCTCCTACGAGCAGTACTTC
.,TRBJ1-2,.,TRBV7-9,CASSPPYPYGYTF,TGTGCCAGCAGCCCCCCCTACCCCTACGGCTACACCTTC
TRBD1,TRBJ2-2,.,TRBV11-2,CASSRGTWDSNTGELFF,TGTGCCAGCAGCAGAGGAACCTGGGACAGTAACACCGGGGAGCTGTTTTTT
TRBD1,TRBJ1-3,.,TRBV6-1,CASSEATGGIGNTIYF,TGTGCCAGCAGTGAAGCCACAGGGGGCATCGGAAACACCATATATTTT
.,TRBJ2-2,.,TRBV12-3/TRBV12-4,CASSPGRELFF,TGTGCCAGCAGTCCGGGGAGGGAGCTGTTTTTT
.,TRBJ1-1,.,TRBV29-1,CSGQNTEAFF,TGCAGCGGTCAAAACACTGAAGCTTTCTTT